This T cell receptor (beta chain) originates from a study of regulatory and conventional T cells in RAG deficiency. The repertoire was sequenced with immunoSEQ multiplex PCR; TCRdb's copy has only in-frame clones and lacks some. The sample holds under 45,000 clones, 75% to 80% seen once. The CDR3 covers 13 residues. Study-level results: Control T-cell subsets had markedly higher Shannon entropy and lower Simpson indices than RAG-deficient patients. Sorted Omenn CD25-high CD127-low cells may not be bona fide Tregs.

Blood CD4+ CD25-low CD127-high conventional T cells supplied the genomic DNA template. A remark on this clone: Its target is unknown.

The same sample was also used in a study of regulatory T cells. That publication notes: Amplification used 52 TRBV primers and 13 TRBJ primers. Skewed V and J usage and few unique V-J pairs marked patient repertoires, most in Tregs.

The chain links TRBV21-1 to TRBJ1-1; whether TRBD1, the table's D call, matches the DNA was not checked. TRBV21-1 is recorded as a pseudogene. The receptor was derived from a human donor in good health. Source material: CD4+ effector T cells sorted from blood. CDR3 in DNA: TGTGCCAGCAGCAAAGGACAGAACACTGAAGCTTTCTTT. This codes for CASSKGQNTEAFF.